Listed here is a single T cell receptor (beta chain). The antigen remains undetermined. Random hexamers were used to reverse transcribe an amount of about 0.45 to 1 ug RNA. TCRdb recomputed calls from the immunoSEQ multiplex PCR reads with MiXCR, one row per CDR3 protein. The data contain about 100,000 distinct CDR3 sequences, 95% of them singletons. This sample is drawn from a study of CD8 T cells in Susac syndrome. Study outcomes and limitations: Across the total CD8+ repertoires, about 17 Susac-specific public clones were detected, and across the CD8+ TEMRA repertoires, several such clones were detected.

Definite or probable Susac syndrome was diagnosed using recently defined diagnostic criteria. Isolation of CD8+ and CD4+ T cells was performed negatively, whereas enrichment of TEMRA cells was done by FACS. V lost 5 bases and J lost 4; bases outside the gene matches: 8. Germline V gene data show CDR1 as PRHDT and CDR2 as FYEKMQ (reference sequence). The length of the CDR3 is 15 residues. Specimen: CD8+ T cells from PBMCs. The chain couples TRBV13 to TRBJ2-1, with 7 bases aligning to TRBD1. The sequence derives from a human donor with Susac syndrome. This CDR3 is CASSQGDSGYNEQFF. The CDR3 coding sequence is TGTGCCAGCAGCCAGGGGGACAGCGGATACAATGAGCAGTTCTTC.